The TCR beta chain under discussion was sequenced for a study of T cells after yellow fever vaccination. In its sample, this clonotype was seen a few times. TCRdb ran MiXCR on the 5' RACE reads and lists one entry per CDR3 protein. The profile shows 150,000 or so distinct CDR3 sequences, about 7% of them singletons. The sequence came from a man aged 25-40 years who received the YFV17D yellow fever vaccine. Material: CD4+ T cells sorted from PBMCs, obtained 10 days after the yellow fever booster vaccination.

CDR3 DNA sequence: TGCGCCAGCAGCCCGAATGGATACACCGGGGAGCTGTTTTTT. This gives the protein CASSPNGYTGELFF. The V and J genes are TRBV5-1 and TRBJ2-2; D not certain. The V and J ends lost 4 bases and 3 bases respectively, with 10 bases between them. The V gene's germline CDR1 is SGHRS and CDR2 YFSETQ. This CDR3 spans 14 amino acids.